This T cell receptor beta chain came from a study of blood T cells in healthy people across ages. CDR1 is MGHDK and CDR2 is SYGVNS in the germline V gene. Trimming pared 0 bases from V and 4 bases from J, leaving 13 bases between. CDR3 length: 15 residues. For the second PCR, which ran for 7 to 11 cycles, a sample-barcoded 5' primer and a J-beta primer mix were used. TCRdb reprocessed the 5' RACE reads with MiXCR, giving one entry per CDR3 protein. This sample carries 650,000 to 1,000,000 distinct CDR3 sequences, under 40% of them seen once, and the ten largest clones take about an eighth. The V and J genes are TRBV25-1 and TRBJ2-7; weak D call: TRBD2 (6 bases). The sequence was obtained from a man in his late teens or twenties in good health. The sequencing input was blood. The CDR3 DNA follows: TGTGCCAGCAGTGAATATATGGAGGGGATTTACGAGCAGTACTTC. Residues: CASSEYMEGIYEQYF.